Each of the 24 T cell receptor beta chains below was sequenced from the same sample in a study of OX40 agonist ivuxolimab in advanced cancers. Profiling relied on immunoSEQ multiplex PCR, and the TCRdb table lists in-frame clones only, not all of them. The sample lists around 94,000 clones, 87% seen once, with about 0.29% in the top ten. The source material was CD4+ or CD8+ T cells sorted from blood, sampled in a trial of the OX40 agonist ivuxolimab. These receptors came from an adult with an advanced solid tumor such as melanoma, head and neck, liver or kidney cancer.

The chain combines TRBV19 with TRBJ2-7; perhaps TRBD1 as D (5 bases). CDR3 length: 14 residues. Trimming cost V 5 bases and J 3 bases, with 14 bases left between them. CDR1 and CDR2 (germline): LNHDA, SQIVND (reference sequence). The CDR3 DNA reads TGTGCCAGTAGTTCACAGACCCAGGGCTACGAGCAGTACTTC. Translation: CASSSQTQGYEQYF.

Written as DNA, the CDR3 is TGTGCCAGCAGCGCCATCGCGGGGACCAAGAGTGAGCAGTACTTC. It translates to CASSAIAGTKSEQYF. The rearrangement joins TRBV9 to TRBJ2-7, with D maybe TRBD2 (6 bases). In germline, CDR1 is SGDLS, CDR2 YYNGEE. This CDR3 has 15 residues. V was trimmed by 3 bases and J by 7 bases, leaving 20 bases between them.

The J gene is TRBJ2-7, the V gene TRBV9; either TRBD1 or TRBD2 may supply D (6 bases each). Trimming left V 0 bases short and J 6 bases short, with 16 bases between. Germline loops: CDR1 SGDLS, CDR2 YYNGEE. The CDR3 is made up of 15 amino acids. The CDR3 reads CASSVEVGGAGEQYF. DNA for the CDR3: TGTGCCAGCAGCGTAGAGGTAGGGGGAGCGGGCGAGCAGTACTTC.

V usage is TRBV30 and J usage is TRBJ1-2; D unclear. The CDR3 spans 13 residues. Deletions cut 1 base from V and 2 bases from J, with 8 bases between. From germline, CDR1 is GTSNPN and CDR2 SVGIG (reference sequence). The CDR3 reads CAWSGRENYGYTF. CDR3 nucleotide sequence: TGTGCCTGGAGTGGTAGGGAGAACTATGGCTACACCTTC. Combining the CDR3 with reference TRBV30 and TRBJ1-2 gives the whole variable domain SQTIHQWPATLVQPVGSPLSLECTVEGTSNPNLYWYRQAAGRGLQLLFYSVGIGQISSEVPQNLSASRPQDRQFILSSKKLLLSDSGFYLCAWSGRENYGYTFGSGTRLTVV.

The chain employs TRBV5-4 and TRBJ1-2; no firm D call. V was pared by 4 bases and J by 0 bases, with 16 bases between. This CDR3 has 16 residues. Looked up from germline, CDR1 is SGHNT and CDR2 is YYREEE (reference sequence). CDR3 protein: CASSPPWGDSNYGYTF. The CDR3 region has the DNA TGTGCCAGCAGCCCTCCCTGGGGTGATTCTAACTATGGCTACACCTTC.

The chain is built from TRBV11-2 and TRBJ1-4; 9 bases align to TRBD1. Germline CDR1 is SGHAT and CDR2 is FQNNGV. The V and J ends lost 5 bases and 7 bases, in that order; junction bases with no gene match: 8. The CDR3 is made up of 15 amino acids. CDR3 nucleotide sequence: TGTGCCAGCAGCATAGCCGGGACAGGGTCTGAAAAACTGTTTTTT. It specifies CASSIAGTGSEKLFF.

This chain uses TRBV7-6 with TRBJ2-1; D gene ambiguous. The CDR3 runs 14 residues. Trimming pared 5 bases from V and 0 bases from J, leaving 8 bases between. Looked up from germline, CDR1 is SGHVS and CDR2 is FNYEAQ. The CDR3 DNA reads TGTGCCAGCAGCCCTAGGTTCTCCTACAATGAGCAGTTCTTC. As protein: CASSPRFSYNEQFF.

The gene calls are TRBV5-6 and TRBJ2-3; D unclear. The CDR3 is 16 residues long. V lost 5 bases to trimming and J lost 2 bases, with 18 bases between them. Germline values: CDR1 SGHDT, CDR2 YYEEEE. The CDR3 nucleotides read TGTGCCAGCAGTATGAAGCCTCGCTCTTTCACAGATACGCAGTATTTT. It encodes CASSMKPRSFTDTQYF.

The rearrangement joins TRBV4-2 to TRBJ2-7; TRBD1 is a possible D gene (6 bases). The V gene's germline CDR1 is LGHNA and CDR2 YNFKEQ. The CDR3 is 17 amino acids. Trimming removed 3 bases at V and 6 bases at J, with 24 bases between. The CDR3 DNA follows: TGTGCCAGCAGCCAGCCAGGGGCCAGGTCCTCCTCGGGCGAGCAGTACTTC. Its protein product is CASSQPGARSSSGEQYF.

The V call is TRBV6-5, the J call TRBJ1-3; maybe TRBD1 (6 bases). V lost 5 bases and J 6 bases, leaving 11 bases between the germline ends. Germline CDR1 is MNHEY and CDR2 is SVGAGI. The CDR3 loop spans 13 amino acids. CDR3 in DNA: TGTGCCAGCAGTCAGACAGGTGAAAACACCATATATTTT. Residues: CASSQTGENTIYF.

The genes are TRBV11-2 and TRBJ1-3, with 7 bases identical to TRBD1. The length of the CDR3 is 15 residues. Unmatched junction bases numbered 3, after V lost 4 bases and J lost 0 bases. Looked up from germline, CDR1 is SGHAT and CDR2 is FQNNGV. The CDR3 is CASSSSGGSGNTIYF. The CDR3 DNA follows: TGTGCCAGCAGCTCCTCAGGGGGCTCTGGAAACACCATATATTTT.

The V and J genes are TRBV29-1 and TRBJ2-2; 7 nucleotides align to TRBD1. The ends lost 7 bases at V and 2 bases at J; junction bases unmatched: 4. The CDR3 totals 13 residues. The V gene's germline CDR1 is SQVTM and CDR2 ANQGSEA. CDR3 in amino acids: CSADRANTGELFF. The CDR3 DNA reads TGCAGCGCTGACAGGGCTAACACCGGGGAGCTGTTTTTT.

J is TRBJ2-5 and V is TRBV21-1; the D call TRBD2 from the table was never checked on the DNA. Near its end, the DNA agrees better with TRBJ2-7, so the J call may be wrong. TRBV21-1 is shown as a pseudogene. The CDR3 sequence is 15 residues long. CDR3 residues: CASSKVTGGAYEQYF. The CDR3 DNA follows: TGTGCCAGCAGCAAAGTGACGGGGGGAGCCTACGAGCAGTACTTC.

The CDR3 region has the DNA TGCGCCAGCAGCCCGGAAGGGGGGCGGGACACTGAAGCTTTCTTT. Its protein is CASSPEGGRDTEAFF. The rearrangement uses TRBV5-1 and TRBJ1-1, with a tentative D call TRBD1 (6 bases). Trimming removed 4 bases at V and 3 bases at J, with 16 bases between. The CDR3 loop spans 15 amino acids. Germline assignment: CDR1 SGHRS and CDR2 YFSETQ.

This clone occurred once. The gene calls are TRBV9 and TRBJ1-2; 8 bases are a match to TRBD1. Germline V gene sequence: CDR1 SGDLS, CDR2 YYNGEE. The CDR3 length is 17 residues. With V trimmed by 4 bases and J by 2 bases, 13 bases remained unmatched. The CDR3 DNA sequence: TGTGCCAGCAGCTCCCGATCAGGGGGCAGGACCAACTATGGCTACACCTTC. It encodes CASSSRSGGRTNYGYTF.

The V and J genes are TRBV7-9 and TRBJ2-1; D may correspond to TRBD1 or TRBD2 (7 bases each). The germline V gene encodes CDR1 SEHNR and CDR2 FQNEAQ (reference sequence). CDR3 length: 13 amino acids. Trimming took 3 bases from V and 9 from J, leaving 12 bases between them. The chain's CDR3 is CASSFRGGVEQFF. In nucleotides, the CDR3 is TGTGCCAGCAGCTTCAGGGGGGGTGTTGAGCAGTTCTTC.

This chain links TRBV2 with TRBJ1-2; D is undetermined. Trimming removed 7 bases at V and 3 bases at J, with 9 bases between. The germline gives CDR1 SNHLY, CDR2 FYNNEI. The CDR3 covers 12 residues. This CDR3 is CASMSQDYGYTF. CDR3 nucleotides: TGTGCCAGCATGTCACAAGACTATGGCTACACCTTC. The complete variable domain, with remaining parts taken from reference TRBV2 and TRBJ1-2, reads EPEVTQTPSHQVTQMGQEVILRCVPISNHLYFYWYRQILGQKVEFLVSFYNNEISEKSEIFDDQFSVERPDGSNFTLKIRSTKLEDSAMYFCASMSQDYGYTFGSGTRLTVV.

The chain links TRBV18 to TRBJ1-5, with D possibly being TRBD1 (6 bases). CDR1 and CDR2 from the germline V gene are KGHSH and LQKENI. Trimming removed 3 bases from V and 2 bases from J, with 11 bases in between. The CDR3 is 15 residues long. This CDR3 reads CASSPNSGGNQPQHF. The CDR3 DNA follows: TGTGCCAGCTCACCTAATTCAGGGGGCAATCAGCCCCAGCATTTT. Full variable domain (outside the CDR3, taken from reference TRBV18 and TRBJ1-5): NAGVMQNPRHLVRRRGQEARLRCSPMKGHSHVYWYRQLPEEGLKFMVYLQKENIIDESGMPKERFSAEFPKEGPSILRIQQVVRGDSAAYFCASSPNSGGNQPQHFGDGTRLSIL.

A few counts support this clone. The J gene is TRBJ1-3, the V gene TRBV10-3, with D perhaps matching TRBD1 (6 bases). V lost 11 bases and J 3 bases, leaving 17 bases between the germline ends. Germline values: CDR1 ENHRY, CDR2 SYGVKD. The CDR3 consists of 14 residues. This CDR3 reads CALQGSLRGNTIYF. The CDR3 DNA follows: TGTGCCCTACAGGGCTCCCTGCGTGGAAACACCATATATTTT.

The rearrangement uses TRBV4-2 and TRBJ2-5; D tentatively fits TRBD1 or TRBD2 (5 bases each). Germline V gives CDR1 LGHNA, CDR2 YNFKEQ. The CDR3 is 16 amino acids. V was shortened by 0 bases and J by 9 bases, with 20 bases between the two germline ends. The CDR3 reads CASSQEIPVGDWAQYF. CDR3 bases: TGTGCCAGCAGCCAAGAAATTCCGGTGGGGGATTGGGCCCAGTACTTC.

This rearrangement joins TRBV10-3 to TRBJ1-2; D perhaps matches TRBD1 (5 bases). The ends were cut back, 6 bases at V and 5 bases at J, with 16 bases in the middle. There are 14 residues in the CDR3. Germline lookup yields CDR1 ENHRY and CDR2 SYGVKD. The CDR3 nucleotides read TGTGCCATCAGCGGTCGGGGGATGGGTTATGGCTACACCTTC. Amino acids: CAISGRGMGYGYTF.

The sample holds one count of this clone. One end of the junction varies from germline; a read error may be responsible. This rearrangement joins TRBV2 to TRBJ1-2, with TRBD1 matching 8 bases. The CDR3 loop spans 12 amino acids. Per the germline V gene, CDR1 is SNHLY and CDR2 is FYNNEI. CDR3 bases: TGTGCCAGCAGTGAAATCCCTTTCGGGACAGGCTTC. The encoded protein is CASSEIPFGTGF.

The V and J genes are TRBV11-2 and TRBJ2-2, with TRBD1 matching over 9 bases. Per the germline V gene, CDR1 is SGHAT and CDR2 is FQNNGV. The CDR3 loop spans 15 amino acids. V was pared by 5 bases and J by 6 bases, with 7 bases of the junction left unmatched. The CDR3 here is CASSPTGGNPGELFF. Here the CDR3 DNA reads TGTGCCAGCAGCCCGACAGGGGGAAATCCCGGGGAGCTGTTTTTT.

This clone was detected only once. This chain connects TRBV28 to TRBJ1-4, with no clear D. Trimming removed 4 bases from V and 0 bases from J, with 6 bases in between. CDR1 is MDHEN, CDR2 SYDVKM, per germline. The CDR3 runs 14 residues. CDR3 DNA: TGTGCCAGCAGTTCCCCAACAACTAATGAAAAACTGTTTTTT. Residues: CASSSPTTNEKLFF.